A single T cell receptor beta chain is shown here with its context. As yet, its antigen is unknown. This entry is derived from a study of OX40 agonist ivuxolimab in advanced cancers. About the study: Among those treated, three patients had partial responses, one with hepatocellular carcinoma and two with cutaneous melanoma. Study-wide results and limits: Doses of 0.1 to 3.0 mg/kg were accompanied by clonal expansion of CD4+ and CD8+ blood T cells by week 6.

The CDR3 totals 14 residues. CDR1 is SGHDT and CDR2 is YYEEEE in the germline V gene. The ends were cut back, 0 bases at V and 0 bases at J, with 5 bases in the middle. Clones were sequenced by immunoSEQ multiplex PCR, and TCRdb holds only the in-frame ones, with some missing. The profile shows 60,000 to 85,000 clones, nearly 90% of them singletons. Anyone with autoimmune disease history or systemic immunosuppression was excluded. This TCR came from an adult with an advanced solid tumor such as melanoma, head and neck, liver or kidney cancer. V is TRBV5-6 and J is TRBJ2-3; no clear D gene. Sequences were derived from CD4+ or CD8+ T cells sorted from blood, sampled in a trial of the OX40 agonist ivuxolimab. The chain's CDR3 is CASSLGISTDTQYF. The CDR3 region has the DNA TGTGCCAGCAGCTTGGGGATAAGCACAGATACGCAGTATTTT.